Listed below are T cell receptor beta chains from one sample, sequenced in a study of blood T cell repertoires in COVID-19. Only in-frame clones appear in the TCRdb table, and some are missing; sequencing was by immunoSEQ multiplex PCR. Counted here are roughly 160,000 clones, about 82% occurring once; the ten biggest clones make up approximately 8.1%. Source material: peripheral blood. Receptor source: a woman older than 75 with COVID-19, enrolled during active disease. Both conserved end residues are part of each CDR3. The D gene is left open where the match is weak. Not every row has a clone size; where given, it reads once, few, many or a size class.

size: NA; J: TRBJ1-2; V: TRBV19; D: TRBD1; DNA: TGTGCCAGTAGTGCGCGGGACAGGGGTCACGGTGGCTACACCTTC; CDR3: CASSARDRGHGGYTF
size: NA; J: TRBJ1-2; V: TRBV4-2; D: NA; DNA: TGTGCCAGCAGCCAAGAACGGGCCACGGGGGGCTACACCTTC; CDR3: CASSQERATGGYTF
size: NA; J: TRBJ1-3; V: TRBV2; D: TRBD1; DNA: TGTGCCAGCAGTTGGGGGACAGGTGGAACTGGAAACACCATATATTTT; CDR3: CASSWGTGGTGNTIYF
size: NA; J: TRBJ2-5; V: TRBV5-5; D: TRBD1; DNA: TGTGCCAGCAGCTTGGCCGGCAGGGGGATGGAGACCCAGTACTTC; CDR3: CASSLAGRGMETQYF
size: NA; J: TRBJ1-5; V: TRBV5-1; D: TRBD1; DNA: TGCGCCAGCAGCTTAACCGGGACAGGGGTGGGTCAGCCCCAGCATTTT; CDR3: CASSLTGTGVGQPQHF
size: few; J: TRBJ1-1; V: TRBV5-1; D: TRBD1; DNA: TGCGCCAGCAGCTCCCAGGGACAGGAGTATGAAGCTTTCTTT; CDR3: CASSSQGQEYEAFF
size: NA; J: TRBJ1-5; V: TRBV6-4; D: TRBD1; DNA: TGTGCCAGCAGGGATCTCCGGGACAGGGCCCGTCAGCCCCAGCATTTT; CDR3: CASRDLRDRARQPQHF
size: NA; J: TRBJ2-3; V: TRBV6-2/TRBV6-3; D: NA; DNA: TGTGCCAGCAGTTCGCCTAGCCGCCCAGGGGCAGATACGCAGTATTTT; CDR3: CASSSPSRPGADTQYF
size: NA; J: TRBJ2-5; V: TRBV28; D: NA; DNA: TGTGCCACTGAGCAACCCTCCGGGACCCAGTACTTC; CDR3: CATEQPSGTQYF
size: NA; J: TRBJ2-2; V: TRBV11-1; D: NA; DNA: TGTGCCAGCAGGAGCAGGGAGGTCGGGGAGCTGTTTTTT; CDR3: CASRSREVGELFF
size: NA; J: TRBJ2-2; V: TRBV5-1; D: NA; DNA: TGCGCCAGCAGCCCTGCCGAGGGAGTGGACGGGGAGCTGTTTTTT; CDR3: CASSPAEGVDGELFF
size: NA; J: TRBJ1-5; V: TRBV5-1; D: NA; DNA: TGCGCCAGCAGCTTGGTCGGGGGGGGAGATCAGCCCCAGCATTTT; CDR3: CASSLVGGGDQPQHF
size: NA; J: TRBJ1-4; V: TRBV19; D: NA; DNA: TGTGCCAGCACCCCCCAGGGAAACAATGAAAAACTGTTTTTT; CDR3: CASTPQGNNEKLFF
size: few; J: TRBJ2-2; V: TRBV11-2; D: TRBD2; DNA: TGTGCCAGCAGCCCAGGTGGGGGACTAGCGGGGTTGGACACCGGGGAGCTGTTTTTT; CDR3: CASSPGGGLAGLDTGELFF
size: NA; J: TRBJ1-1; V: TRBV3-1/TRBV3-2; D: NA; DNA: TGTGCCAGCAGCCAAGGACCACAGGGCCCCACAGCTTTCTTT; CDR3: CASSQGPQGPTAFF